This T cell receptor beta chain appears in the sequencing data of a study of blood T cell repertoires in COVID-19 (dated by TCRdb to 2018 to 2021). For the wider study: Collaborator samples came from the United States, Italy and Spain and covered acute and convalescent phases of COVID-19. Nearly every sample came with metadata listing a de-identified subject ID, COVID-19 status, age in years and sex. The dataset comprised deeply sampled blood TCRbeta repertoires from subjects exposed to, actively infected with, or recovered from COVID-19. Where available, HLA class I and class II types were taken from metadata supplied by the sample provider and were not determined by assay-based typing. The prospective study material was composed of cDNA or gDNA derived from T cells, B-cell-depleted T cells, or PBMCs. The samples were drawn from the first 160 participants of the ongoing ImmuneRACE study and from 1,200 or so subjects provided by 6 global collaborators. The repertoires were released in a freely available public database meant as a resource for research on the immune response to SARS-CoV-2.

The collaborating institutions used their own protocols to collect whole blood in K2EDTA tubes. For TCRbeta analysis, collaborator samples were shipped as frozen whole blood, as isolated PBMCs, or as DNA extracted from either sample type. Overall study results and their limits: The amount of clinical and demographic metadata varied by source and participant and was provided uncurated.

This clone occurred once. Its antigen is still unknown. Base-call qualities are not available, and no considerably larger clone is one nucleotide away. CDR1 LGHNA and CDR2 YNFKEQ are derived from the germline V gene. V trim: 4 bases; J trim: 8 bases; unmatched bases: 4. The CDR3 covers 13 residues, taking in both the cysteine and the phenylalanine. Only CDR3 DNA is held: 39 bases, read in frame from base 1. The immunoSEQ Assay, a bias-controlled multiplex PCR, was used to amplify TCRbeta CDR3 regions from genomic DNA. Concerning the study's data processing: The number of nucleated cells in each sample was estimated from the amplification of reference gene primers within the assay. Sequence reads were collapsed and filtered to measure the absolute abundance of every unique TCRbeta CDR3 rearrangement. Productive Simpson clonality was computed per sample as the square root of Simpson's diversity index over productive rearrangements. The clones in this table, taken by TCRdb from immuneACCESS, are in-frame only. Not every clone is retained; where verified, under half of the shortfall comes from an unresolved V gene, and the cause of the rest is unknown. V, J and clone size reflect that table, while D and trimming were determined from the DNA. The sample table records approximately 55,000 clones; about nine tenths of these occur just once. The ten most abundant clones make up roughly 6.2% of the sample.

Sequenced input: peripheral blood. The TCR was taken from a man aged 35-49 years with acute or convalescent COVID-19. The chain uses TRBV4-2 and TRBJ1-2; 10 bases in between match TRBD1. The bases read TGTGCCAGCAGCCGACAGGGGGCTTGGGGCTACACCTTC. This is translated as CASSRQGAWGYTF.